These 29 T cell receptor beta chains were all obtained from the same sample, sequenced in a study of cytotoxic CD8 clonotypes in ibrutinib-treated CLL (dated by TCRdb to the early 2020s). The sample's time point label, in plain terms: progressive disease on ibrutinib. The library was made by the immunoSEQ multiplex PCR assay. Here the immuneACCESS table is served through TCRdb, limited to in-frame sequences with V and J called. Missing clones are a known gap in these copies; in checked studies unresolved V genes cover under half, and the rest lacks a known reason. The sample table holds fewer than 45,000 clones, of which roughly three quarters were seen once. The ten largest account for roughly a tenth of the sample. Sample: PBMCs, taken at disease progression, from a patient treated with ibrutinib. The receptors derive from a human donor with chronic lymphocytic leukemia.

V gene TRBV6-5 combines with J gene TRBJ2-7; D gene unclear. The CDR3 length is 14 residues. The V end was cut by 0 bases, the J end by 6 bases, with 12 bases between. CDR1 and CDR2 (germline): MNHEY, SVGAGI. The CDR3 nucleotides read TGTGCCAGCAGTTACTCGGCCTCCTACAGCGAGCAGTACTTC. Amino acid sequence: CASSYSASYSEQYF.

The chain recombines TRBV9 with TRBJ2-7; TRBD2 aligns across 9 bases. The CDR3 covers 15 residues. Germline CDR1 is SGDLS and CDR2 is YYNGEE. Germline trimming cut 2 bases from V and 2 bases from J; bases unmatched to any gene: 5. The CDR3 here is CASSVGRGGAYEQYF. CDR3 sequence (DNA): TGTGCCAGCAGCGTTGGGCGGGGGGGCGCCTACGAGCAGTACTTC. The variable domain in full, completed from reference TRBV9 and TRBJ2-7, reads DSGVTQTPKHLITATGQRVTLRCSPRSGDLSVYWYQQSLDQGLQFLIQYYNGEERAKGNILERFSAQQFPDLHSELNLSSLELGDSALYFCASSVGRGGAYEQYFGPGTRLTVT.

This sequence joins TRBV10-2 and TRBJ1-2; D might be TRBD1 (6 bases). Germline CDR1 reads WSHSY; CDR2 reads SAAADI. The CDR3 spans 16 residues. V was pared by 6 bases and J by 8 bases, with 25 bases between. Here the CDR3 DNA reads TGCGCCAGCAGCGTAGGAGCGGGGGCAGGAGTGCGCGGCTACACCTTC. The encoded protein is CASSVGAGAGVRGYTF.

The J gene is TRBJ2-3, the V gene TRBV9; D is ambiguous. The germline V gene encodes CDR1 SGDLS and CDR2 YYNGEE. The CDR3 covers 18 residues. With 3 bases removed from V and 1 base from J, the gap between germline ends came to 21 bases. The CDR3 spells CASSARPGRKERTDTQYF. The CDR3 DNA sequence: TGTGCCAGCAGCGCGAGACCTGGACGGAAAGAACGCACAGATACGCAGTATTTT.

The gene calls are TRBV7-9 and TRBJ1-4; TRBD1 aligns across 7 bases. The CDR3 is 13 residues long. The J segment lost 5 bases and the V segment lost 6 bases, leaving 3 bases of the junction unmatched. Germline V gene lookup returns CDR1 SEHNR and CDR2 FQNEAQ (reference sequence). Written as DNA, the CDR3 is TGTGCCAGCAGGGGACAGTTCAATGAAAAACTGTTTTTT. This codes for CASRGQFNEKLFF.

The CDR3 spells CASSLAGQNSYEQYF. The CDR3 DNA sequence: TGTGCCAGCAGTTTAGCGGGACAGAACTCCTACGAGCAGTACTTC. The rearrangement joins TRBV27 to TRBJ2-7; maybe TRBD1 (7 bases). The CDR3 is 15 residues long. The V end was cut by 2 bases, the J end by 0 bases, with 11 bases between. Germline assignment: CDR1 MNHEY and CDR2 SMNVEV (reference sequence).

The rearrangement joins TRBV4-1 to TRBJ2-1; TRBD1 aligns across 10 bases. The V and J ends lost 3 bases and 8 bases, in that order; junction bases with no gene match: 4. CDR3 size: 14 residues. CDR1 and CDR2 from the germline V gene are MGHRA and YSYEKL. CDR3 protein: CASSQIGTGDEQFF. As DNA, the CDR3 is TGCGCCAGCAGCCAGATAGGGACAGGGGATGAGCAGTTCTTC.

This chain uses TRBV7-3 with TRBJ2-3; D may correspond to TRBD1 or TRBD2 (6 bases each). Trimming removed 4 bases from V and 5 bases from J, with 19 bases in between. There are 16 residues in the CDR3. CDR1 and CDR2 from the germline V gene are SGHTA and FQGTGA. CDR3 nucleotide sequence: TGTGCCAGCAGCTGGGCCGGAGGGGGAGTGGGAGATACGCAGTATTTT. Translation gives CASSWAGGGVGDTQYF.

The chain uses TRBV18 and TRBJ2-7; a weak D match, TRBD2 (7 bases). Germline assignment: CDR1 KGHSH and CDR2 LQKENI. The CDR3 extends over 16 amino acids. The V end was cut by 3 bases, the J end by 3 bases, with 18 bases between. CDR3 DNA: TGTGCCAGCTCACCCCCCGGGGGCGGGAGTGGCTACGAGCAGTACTTC. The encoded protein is CASSPPGGGSGYEQYF.

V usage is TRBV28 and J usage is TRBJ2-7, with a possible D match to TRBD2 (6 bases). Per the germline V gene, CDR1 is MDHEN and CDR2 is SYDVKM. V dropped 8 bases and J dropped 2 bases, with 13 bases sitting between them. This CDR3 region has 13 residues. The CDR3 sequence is CASGASVPYEQYF. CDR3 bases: TGTGCCAGCGGGGCTAGCGTCCCCTACGAGCAGTACTTC.

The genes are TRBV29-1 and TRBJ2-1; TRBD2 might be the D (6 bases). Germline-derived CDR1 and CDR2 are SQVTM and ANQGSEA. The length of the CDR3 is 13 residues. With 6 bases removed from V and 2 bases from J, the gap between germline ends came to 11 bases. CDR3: CSVFGGTYNEQFF. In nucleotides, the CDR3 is TGCAGCGTCTTCGGGGGAACCTACAATGAGCAGTTCTTC.

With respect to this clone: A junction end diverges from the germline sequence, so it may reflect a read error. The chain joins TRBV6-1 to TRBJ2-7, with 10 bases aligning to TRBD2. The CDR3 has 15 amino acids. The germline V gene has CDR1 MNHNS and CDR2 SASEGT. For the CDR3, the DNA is TGTGCCAGCAGGGAAGCGGGAGGGCCCACCTACGAGCAGTACTTC. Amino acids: CASREAGGPTYEQYF.

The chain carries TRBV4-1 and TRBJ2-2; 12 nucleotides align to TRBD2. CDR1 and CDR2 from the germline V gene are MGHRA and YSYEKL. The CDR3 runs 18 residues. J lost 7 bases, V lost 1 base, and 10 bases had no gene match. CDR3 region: CASSQVELAGGFSGELFF. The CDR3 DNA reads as TGCGCCAGCAGCCAAGTGGAGCTAGCGGGGGGGTTCAGCGGGGAGCTGTTTTTT.

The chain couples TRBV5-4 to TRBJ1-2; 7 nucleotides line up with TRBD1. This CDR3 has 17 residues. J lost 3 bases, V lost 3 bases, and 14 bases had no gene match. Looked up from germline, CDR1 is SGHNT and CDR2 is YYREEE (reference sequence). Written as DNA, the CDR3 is TGTGCCAGCAGCTCCAAGGACAGGCCGATAACTTACTATGGCTACACCTTC. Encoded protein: CASSSKDRPITYYGYTF.

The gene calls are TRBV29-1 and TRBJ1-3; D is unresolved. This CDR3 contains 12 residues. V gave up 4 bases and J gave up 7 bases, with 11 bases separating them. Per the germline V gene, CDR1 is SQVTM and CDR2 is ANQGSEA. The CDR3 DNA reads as TGCAGCGTTGTCGAACTGGGGAACACCATATATTTT. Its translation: CSVVELGNTIYF.

CDR3 bases: TGCGCCAGCAGCTTGCAGGACAGGGGCCCCCTAAGACACAATGAGCAGTTCTTC. Residues: CASSLQDRGPLRHNEQFF. This chain uses TRBV5-1 with TRBJ2-1, with TRBD1 matching 9 bases. Unmatched junction bases numbered 13, after V lost 1 base and J lost 5 bases. Germline CDR1 is SGHRS and CDR2 is YFSETQ. The CDR3 consists of 18 residues.

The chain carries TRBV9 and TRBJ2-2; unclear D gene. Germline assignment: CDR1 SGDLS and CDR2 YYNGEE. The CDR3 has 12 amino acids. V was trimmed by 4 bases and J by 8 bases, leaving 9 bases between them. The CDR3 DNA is TGTGCCAGCAGCCCAAGGTCGGGGGAGCTGTTTTTT. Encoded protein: CASSPRSGELFF.

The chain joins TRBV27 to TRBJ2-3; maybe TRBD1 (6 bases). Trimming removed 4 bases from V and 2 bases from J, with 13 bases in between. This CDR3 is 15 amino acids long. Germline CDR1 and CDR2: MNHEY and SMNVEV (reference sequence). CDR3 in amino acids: CASSSKGTITDTQYF. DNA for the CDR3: TGTGCCAGCAGTTCAAAAGGGACAATCACAGATACGCAGTATTTT.

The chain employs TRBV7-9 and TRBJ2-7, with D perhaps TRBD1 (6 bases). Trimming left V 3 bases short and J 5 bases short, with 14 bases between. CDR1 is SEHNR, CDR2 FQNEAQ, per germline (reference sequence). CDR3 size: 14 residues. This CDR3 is CASSFGQGSHEQYF. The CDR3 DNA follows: TGTGCCAGCAGCTTCGGGCAGGGGTCCCACGAGCAGTACTTC.

The CDR3 sequence: CASSPPPTTSGTPKDTQYF. Here the CDR3 DNA reads TGTGCCAGCTCACCACCACCGACGACTAGCGGGACGCCAAAAGATACGCAGTATTTT. The chain joins TRBV18 to TRBJ2-3; TRBD2 matches at 11 bases. The CDR3 runs to 19 residues. Germline V gives CDR1 KGHSH, CDR2 LQKENI. V shed 0 bases, J shed 5 bases, and the junction held 13 bases outside the gene matches.

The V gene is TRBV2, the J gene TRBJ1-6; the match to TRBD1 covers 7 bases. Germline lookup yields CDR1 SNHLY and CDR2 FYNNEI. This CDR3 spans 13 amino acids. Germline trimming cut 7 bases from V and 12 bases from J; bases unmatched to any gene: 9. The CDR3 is CASIGTGVGPLHF. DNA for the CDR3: TGTGCCAGCATTGGAACAGGGGTCGGACCCCTCCACTTT.

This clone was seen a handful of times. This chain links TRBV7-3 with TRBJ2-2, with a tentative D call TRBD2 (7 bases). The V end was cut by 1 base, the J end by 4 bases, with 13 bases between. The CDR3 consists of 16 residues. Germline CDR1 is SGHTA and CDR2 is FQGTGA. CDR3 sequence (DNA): TGTGCCAGCAGCTTAAATGCGGGGGCGACCACCGGGGAGCTGTTTTTT. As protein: CASSLNAGATTGELFF.

The CDR3 region is CASSLGLGRTGAFF. As DNA, the CDR3 is TGTGCCAGCAGCTTAGGGCTCGGGAGAACGGGAGCTTTCTTT. This rearrangement joins TRBV11-2 to TRBJ1-1; no definite D call. The V and J ends lost 1 base and 10 bases respectively, with 16 bases between them. Germline CDR1 reads SGHAT; CDR2 reads FQNNGV. The CDR3 length is 14 residues. The full variable domain, completed using reference TRBV11-2 and TRBJ1-1, is EAGVAQSPRYKIIEKRQSVAFWCNPISGHATLYWYQQILGQGPKLLIQFQNNGVVDDSQLPKDRFSAERLKGVDSTLKIQPAKLEDSAVYLCASSLGLGRTGAFFGQGTRLTVV.

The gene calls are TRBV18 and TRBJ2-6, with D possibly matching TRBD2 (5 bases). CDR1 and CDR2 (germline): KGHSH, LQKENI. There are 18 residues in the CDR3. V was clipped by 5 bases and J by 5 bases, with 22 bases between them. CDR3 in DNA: TGTGCCAGCTCAGGAACCGGGGATTTACAAAGTCGGGCCAACGTCCTGACTTTC. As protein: CASSGTGDLQSRANVLTF.

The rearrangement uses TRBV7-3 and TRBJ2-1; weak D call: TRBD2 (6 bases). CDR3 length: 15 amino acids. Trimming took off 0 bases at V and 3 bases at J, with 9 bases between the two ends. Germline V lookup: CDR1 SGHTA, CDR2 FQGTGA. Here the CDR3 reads CASSLTSGLYNEQFF. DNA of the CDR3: TGTGCCAGCAGCTTAACGAGCGGGCTCTACAATGAGCAGTTCTTC.

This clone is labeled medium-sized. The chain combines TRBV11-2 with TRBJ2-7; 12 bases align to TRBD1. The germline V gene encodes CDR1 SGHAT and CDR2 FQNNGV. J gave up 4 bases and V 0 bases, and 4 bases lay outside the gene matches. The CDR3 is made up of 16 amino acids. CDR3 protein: CASSLDQGQGAYEQYF. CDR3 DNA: TGTGCCAGCAGCTTAGATCAGGGACAGGGGGCGTACGAGCAGTACTTC.

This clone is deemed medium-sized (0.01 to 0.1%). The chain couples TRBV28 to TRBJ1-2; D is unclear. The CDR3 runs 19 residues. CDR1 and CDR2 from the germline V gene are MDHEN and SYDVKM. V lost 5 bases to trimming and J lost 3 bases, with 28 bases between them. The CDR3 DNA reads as TGTGCCAGCAGTGACCCTCATCGGACTCAAGACCGATGGGACTATGGCTACACCTTC. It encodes CASSDPHRTQDRWDYGYTF.

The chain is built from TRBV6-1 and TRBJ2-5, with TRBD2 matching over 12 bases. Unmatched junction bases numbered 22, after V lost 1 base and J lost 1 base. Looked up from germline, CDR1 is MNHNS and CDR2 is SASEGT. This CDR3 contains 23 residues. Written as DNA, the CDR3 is TGTGCCAGCAGTGAAGTGCGCGGCAGTGGACCTCTACTAGCGGGAGGTCTCCAAGAGACCCAGTACTTC. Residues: CASSEVRGSGPLLAGGLQETQYF.

The CDR3 DNA reads TGTGCCAGCAGTGATCGGACAGGGGGCTATGGCTACACCTTC. Amino acid sequence: CASSDRTGGYGYTF. The chain is built from TRBV2 and TRBJ1-2, with 10 bases identical to TRBD1. Germline lookup yields CDR1 SNHLY and CDR2 FYNNEI. The CDR3 has 14 residues. J gave up 4 bases and V 3 bases, and 2 bases lay outside the gene matches.